This note documents a single T cell receptor (beta chain) sequence. Its antigen remains unknown. The sample is drawn from a study of T cell responses to AZD1222 COVID-19 vaccine. Looking at the study overall: Some second doses came at about 4 weeks and others at about 12 weeks; these were pooled.

The method was immunoSEQ multiplex PCR; TCRdb's version includes in-frame clones alone and lacks a portion of them. Of 150,000 to 190,000 clones listed, 90% are singletons. Deletions cut 1 base from V and 4 bases from J, with 14 bases between. Germline V CDR1 and CDR2: MGHRA, YSYEKL. This CDR3 spans 16 amino acids. Study results and caveats: Variant regions that are unmutated are reportedly the target of nearly half of spike-specific TCRs. Donors in the cohort were predominantly white British and more often female, and clonal diversity was possibly underestimated.

This TCR was recovered from an adult in good health. V gene TRBV4-1 combines with J gene TRBJ2-1, with a tentative D call TRBD2 (5 bases). The sample consisted of peripheral blood, taken on day 0 of AZD1222 vaccination. The CDR3 DNA reads TGCGCCAGCAGCCAAGTGGGTCTAGCCCTGTACAATGAGCAGTTCTTC. Translation: CASSQVGLALYNEQFF.